These 22 T cell receptor beta chains came from one sample sequenced in a study of cytomegalovirus exposure and HLA in healthy donors (dated by TCRdb to 2016 to 2017). Libraries came from the immunoSEQ multiplex PCR assay. For the multiplex PCR, a mixture combining 60 forward primers for TCR Vbeta segments and 13 reverse primers for TCR Jbeta segments was used. TCRdb provides this immuneACCESS table in a form limited to in-frame rearrangements. Some clones are lacking; in checked studies, under half of them reflect an unresolved V gene, and why the rest are absent is not known. Present in this sample are some 130,000 clones, more than 70% of which were seen just once. Jointly, the top ten make up 3.1% of the sample. The sample was PBMCs. The receptors shown here come from a man in his forties or fifties in good health and CMV-seronegative.

This chain uses TRBV19 with TRBJ1-4; D is uncertain. Germline-derived CDR1 and CDR2 are LNHDA and SQIVND (reference sequence). V lost 5 bases, J lost 4 bases, and 8 bases lay in between. The CDR3 consists of 13 residues. CDR3 in amino acids: CASSSEDNEKLFF. Written as DNA, the CDR3 is TGTGCCAGTAGTTCGGAGGATAATGAAAAACTGTTTTTT.

The chain couples TRBV11-2 to TRBJ2-3; no definite D call. The CDR3 contains 14 residues. V was clipped by 3 bases and J by 0 bases, with 7 bases between them. The germline V gene encodes CDR1 SGHAT and CDR2 FQNNGV. The CDR3 bases are TGTGCCAGCAGCTTCACATTCAGCACAGATACGCAGTATTTT. Protein sequence: CASSFTFSTDTQYF.

The CDR3 region is CASSRRGTNFREQFF. The CDR3 bases are TGTGCCAGCAGCCGCCGCGGGACCAACTTCAGGGAGCAGTTCTTC. V and J are TRBV11-3 and TRBJ2-1, with D possibly being TRBD2 (6 bases). The CDR3 length is 15 residues. Germline V CDR1 and CDR2: SGHNT, YENEEA. Trimming stripped 5 bases from V and 10 bases from J, with 21 bases between. Together with reference TRBV11-3 and TRBJ2-1, the CDR3 gives the full variable domain: EAGVVQSPRYKIIEKKQPVAFWCNPISGHNTLYWYLQNLGQGPELLIRYENEEAVDDSQLPKDRFSAERLKGVDSTLKIQPAELGDSAVYLCASSRRGTNFREQFFGPGTRLTVL.

Concerning this clone itself: Other DNA variants within this sample encode the same CDR3. The V and J genes are TRBV5-1 and TRBJ1-1; no clear D. This CDR3 contains 13 residues. Germline CDR1 SGHRS, CDR2 YFSETQ. V shed 1 base and J shed 6 bases, with 10 bases lying between them. This chain's CDR3 is CASSLSRGAEAFF. In DNA form, the CDR3 reads TGCGCCAGCAGCTTGTCCAGAGGCGCTGAAGCTTTCTTT.

This clone was seen only a few times. The rearrangement joins TRBV27 to TRBJ2-3; 7 bases agree with TRBD2. The junction had 9 bases not matched to a gene; V was cut back by 4 bases and J by 2 bases. Per germline, CDR1 MNHEY and CDR2 SMNVEV (reference sequence). The length of the CDR3 is 16 residues. The CDR3 loop is CASSSSSGAPTDTQYF. The CDR3 DNA is TGTGCCAGCAGTTCCTCGAGCGGGGCCCCCACAGATACGCAGTATTTT.

V usage is TRBV15 and J usage is TRBJ1-1; perhaps TRBD1 as D (6 bases). This CDR3 comprises 14 residues. From germline, CDR1 is LNHNV and CDR2 YYDKDF (reference sequence). V lost 2 bases to trimming and J lost 7 bases, with 14 bases between them. CDR3: CATSRPDRLDEAFF. CDR3 bases: TGTGCCACCAGCAGACCCGACAGGTTGGATGAAGCTTTCTTT.

This clone turned up a few times. J is TRBJ1-2 and V is TRBV30; 12 bases line up with TRBD1. V lost 0 bases to trimming and J lost 8 bases; unmatched junction nucleotides: 7. CDR1 and CDR2 from the germline V gene are GTSNPN and SVGIG (reference sequence). The CDR3 has 15 residues. The CDR3 protein is CAWSVLGQGAGGYTF. For the CDR3, the DNA is TGTGCCTGGAGTGTCCTGGGACAGGGGGCGGGCGGCTACACCTTC.

The DNA of the CDR3 is TGTGCCAGCAGCCACGGACAGGGGTTGGACGAGCAGTACTTC. This translates into CASSHGQGLDEQYF. The rearrangement joins TRBV14 to TRBJ2-7, with 9 bases identical to TRBD1. Germline V gives CDR1 SGHDN, CDR2 FVKESK. Trimming took 3 bases from V and 5 from J; bases not matched to a gene: 5. The CDR3 is 14 amino acids.

The chain has TRBV7-9 and TRBJ1-2; a possible D gene is TRBD1 (5 bases). V lost 5 bases and J lost 4, with 29 bases in between. Looked up from germline, CDR1 is SEHNR and CDR2 is FQNEAQ (reference sequence). The CDR3 is 19 amino acids. For the CDR3, the DNA is TGTGCCAGCAGCCCGTGGAGATTACAAGGTGGAGGGGACCCCTATGGCTACACCTTC. This encodes CASSPWRLQGGGDPYGYTF.

The chain is built from TRBV29-1 and TRBJ2-7; TRBD1 matches 9 bases. V lost 3 bases, J lost 2 bases, and 5 bases stayed unmatched. CDR3 size: 14 residues. Germline V gene data show CDR1 as SQVTM and CDR2 as ANQGSEA. DNA of the CDR3: TGCAGCGTTGATAAGGGACAGGGCGCCTACGAGCAGTACTTC. Translation gives CSVDKGQGAYEQYF.

This clone was found a few times. The rearrangement uses TRBV19 and TRBJ1-1, with 9 bases matching TRBD1. V dropped 6 bases and J dropped 1; count of bases not matched to a gene: 6. CDR3 length: 15 residues. Per the germline V gene, CDR1 is LNHDA and CDR2 is SQIVND (reference sequence). CDR3 coding DNA: TGTGCCAGTAGCTCGACAGGGGGAAGGAACACTGAAGCTTTCTTT. Its protein product is CASSSTGGRNTEAFF.

J is TRBJ2-3 and V is TRBV30; weak D call: TRBD2 (5 bases). Germline lookup yields CDR1 GTSNPN and CDR2 SVGIG (reference sequence). Trimming pared 5 bases from V and 4 bases from J, leaving 10 bases between. This CDR3 has 12 residues. CDR3 sequence reads: CAWEEVADTQYF. Here the CDR3 DNA reads TGTGCCTGGGAGGAGGTGGCAGATACGCAGTATTTT.

In this sample, this clone turned up a few times. The chain links TRBV6-4 to TRBJ1-2, with a possible D match to TRBD1 (6 bases). This CDR3 is built from 17 residues. The V and J ends lost 7 bases and 3 bases respectively, with 24 bases between them. CDR1 and CDR2 from the germline V gene are MRHNA and SNTAGT. CDR3: CASISTGNTREDYGYTF. In DNA form, the CDR3 reads TGTGCCAGCATCTCTACAGGGAATACTAGAGAAGACTATGGCTACACCTTC.

This chain joins TRBV11-2 and TRBJ2-7; D gene uncertain. The V and J ends lost 1 base and 5 bases respectively, with 6 bases between them. This CDR3 is built from 12 residues. Per the germline V gene, CDR1 is SGHAT and CDR2 is FQNNGV. The CDR3 DNA reads TGTGCCAGCAGCTTAGGAGTCCACGAGCAGTACTTC. This codes for CASSLGVHEQYF.

This sequence joins TRBV5-6 and TRBJ2-7; D not resolved. Deletions cut 4 bases from V and 6 bases from J, with 8 bases between. The CDR3 runs to 11 residues. The germline V gene encodes CDR1 SGHDT and CDR2 YYEEEE. DNA for the CDR3: TGTGCCAGCAGCGTACTGAGCGAGCAGTACTTC. This translates into CASSVLSEQYF. Based on the CDR3 plus reference TRBV5-6 and TRBJ2-7, the full variable domain is DAGVTQSPTHLIKTRGQQVTLRCSPKSGHDTVSWYQQALGQGPQFIFQYYEEEERQRGNFPDRFSGHQFPNYSSELNVNALLLGDSALYLCASSVLSEQYFGPGTRLTVT.

The genes are TRBV9 and TRBJ1-1; 8 bases are a match to TRBD1. J was trimmed by 4 bases and V by 3 bases; bases with no gene match: 11. The germline CDR1 and CDR2 sequences are SGDLS and YYNGEE. This CDR3 is 16 amino acids long. The CDR3 DNA sequence: TGTGCCAGCAGCGCCGGGACAGGTGTTGTAGGCACTGAAGCTTTCTTT. Its protein product is CASSAGTGVVGTEAFF.

This rearrangement joins TRBV19 to TRBJ2-6, with a possible D match to TRBD1 (5 bases). The CDR3 extends over 15 amino acids. CDR1 is LNHDA, CDR2 SQIVND, per germline (reference sequence). With 4 bases removed from V and 0 bases from J, the gap between germline ends came to 7 bases. The CDR3: CASSTGLSGANVLTF. In nucleotides, the CDR3 is TGTGCCAGTAGTACAGGGCTCTCTGGGGCCAACGTCCTGACTTTC.

The gene calls are TRBV18 and TRBJ2-7; D is uncertain. Germline lookup yields CDR1 KGHSH and CDR2 LQKENI. Trimming took off 3 bases at V and 5 bases at J, with 14 bases between the two ends. CDR3 length: 14 residues. CDR3 nucleotides: TGTGCCAGCTCACCTACTGCGCTGGTTGACGAGCAGTACTTC. It codes for CASSPTALVDEQYF.

V and J are TRBV7-3 and TRBJ2-7; 9 bases align to TRBD1. With V trimmed by 5 bases and J by 3 bases, 8 bases remained unmatched. Germline V gene lookup returns CDR1 SGHTA and CDR2 FQGTGA. The CDR3 loop spans 15 amino acids. The CDR3 bases are TGTGCCAGCAGCCCGGGACAGGGATCATACTACGAGCAGTACTTC. The encoded protein is CASSPGQGSYYEQYF. The entire variable domain, with the rest obtained from reference TRBV7-3 and TRBJ2-7, is as follows: GAGVSQTPSNKVTEKGKYVELRCDPISGHTALYWYRQSLGQGPEFLIYFQGTGAADDSGLPNDRFFAVRPEGSVSTLKIQRTERGDSAVYLCASSPGQGSYYEQYFGPGTRLTVT.

The rearrangement links TRBV5-6 to TRBJ2-1; possibly TRBD2 for D (6 bases). Looked up from germline, CDR1 is SGHDT and CDR2 is YYEEEE. The V end lost 8 bases, the J end lost 7 bases, and 22 bases lay between the germline ends. The CDR3 is 15 residues long. The CDR3 here is CASNYRGGVENEQFF. In DNA, the CDR3 is TGTGCCAGTAACTACCGGGGAGGCGTCGAGAATGAGCAGTTCTTC. Filled out from reference TRBV5-6 and TRBJ2-1, the complete variable domain reads DAGVTQSPTHLIKTRGQQVTLRCSPKSGHDTVSWYQQALGQGPQFIFQYYEEEERQRGNFPDRFSGHQFPNYSSELNVNALLLGDSALYLCASNYRGGVENEQFFGPGTRLTVL.

This clone was seen more than once but under ten times. The chain has TRBV4-3 and TRBJ2-7, with D possibly TRBD1 on 5 matching bases. Germline CDR1 and CDR2: LGHNA and YSLEER. The CDR3 is 14 amino acids. The V end lost 1 base, the J end lost 5 bases, and 12 bases lay between the germline ends. CDR3 region: CASSQVKRGHEQYF. CDR3 sequence (DNA): TGCGCCAGCAGCCAAGTGAAAAGGGGCCACGAGCAGTACTTC.

In this sample, this clone turned up a few times. The CDR3, as DNA: TGCGCCAGCAGCCCCGGGACAGGCCTAGGGGAGACCCAGTACTTC. As protein: CASSPGTGLGETQYF. The J gene is TRBJ2-5, the V gene TRBV5-1, with 8 bases fitting TRBD1. J was trimmed by 5 bases and V by 4 bases; bases with no gene match: 10. Germline lookup yields CDR1 SGHRS and CDR2 YFSETQ. The CDR3 runs to 15 residues.